The clone carrying this T cell receptor (beta chain) was counted only a few times. Antigen: not known. These data originate in a study of identical twins. Study-level findings and limits: The presence of invariant MAIT and iNKT cells could partly confound analyses of zero-insertion sequences.

Trimming took 3 bases from V and 0 from J, leaving 9 bases between them. The CDR3 loop spans 14 amino acids. The V gene's germline CDR1 is DFQATT and CDR2 SNEGSKA (reference sequence). TCRdb processed the 5' RACE reads anew with MiXCR; each CDR3 protein has one entry. This sample has approximately 220,000 distinct CDR3 sequences; approximately 7.9% occur once, and the top ten carry more than 5%. The data were also submitted as part of a second study, on yellow fever vaccine responses in identical twins. That paper states: On the reported evidence, twins' vaccine T cell responses seemed partly convergent and partly personalized.

This TCR was sampled from a young woman in good health. The J gene is TRBJ1-3, the V gene TRBV20-1; D is uncertain. Material for sequencing was CD8+ T cells sorted from blood. This CDR3 is CSARLRDSGNTIYF. The DNA of the CDR3 is TGCAGTGCTAGGCTCCGGGACTCTGGAAACACCATATATTTT.